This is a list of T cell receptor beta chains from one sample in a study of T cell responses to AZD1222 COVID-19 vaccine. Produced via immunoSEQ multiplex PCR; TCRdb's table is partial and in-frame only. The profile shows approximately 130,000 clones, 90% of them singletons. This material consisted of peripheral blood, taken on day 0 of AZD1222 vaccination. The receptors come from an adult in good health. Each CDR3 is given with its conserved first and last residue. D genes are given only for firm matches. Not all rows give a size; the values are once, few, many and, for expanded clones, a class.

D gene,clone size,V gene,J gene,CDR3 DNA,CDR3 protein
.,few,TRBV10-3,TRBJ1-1,TGTGCCATCAGAGGGGGAGCGAACACTGAAGCTTTCTTT,CAIRGGANTEAFF
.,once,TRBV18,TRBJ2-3,TGTGCCAGCTCACCACCGGCTAGCGCCTTCCTCACAGATACGCAGTATTTT,CASSPPASAFLTDTQYF
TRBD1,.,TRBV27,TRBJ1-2,TGTGCCAGCAGGACAGGGGGCATTGGCTACACCTTC,CASRTGGIGYTF
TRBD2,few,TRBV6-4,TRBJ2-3,TGTGCCAGCAGTGACTCGTTTAGCGGGGGGGCAAAAGATACGCAGTATTTT,CASSDSFSGGAKDTQYF
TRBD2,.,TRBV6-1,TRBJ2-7,TGTGCCAGCAGTGGTGCCGGGACTAGCGGGAAGATCGTAGGCTACGAGCAGTACTTC,CASSGAGTSGKIVGYEQYF
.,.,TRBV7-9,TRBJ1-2,TGTGCCAGCAGGGAACCCCAGAGCTATGGCTACACCTTC,CASREPQSYGYTF
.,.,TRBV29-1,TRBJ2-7,TGCAGCGTTCAGGCGATCGGCGAGCAGTACTTC,CSVQAIGEQYF
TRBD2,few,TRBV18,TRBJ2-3,TGTGCCAGCTCACCATCCCCTAGCGGGGTGACAGATACGCAGTATTTT,CASSPSPSGVTDTQYF
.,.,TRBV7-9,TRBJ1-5,TGTGCCAGCCACCAGGAAACCAATCAGCCCCAGCATTTT,CASHQETNQPQHF
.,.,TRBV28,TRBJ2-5,TGTGCCAGCCGGACCCAAGAGACCCAGTACTTC,CASRTQETQYF
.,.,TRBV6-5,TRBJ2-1,TGTGCCAGCAGCGTAGACAGAATCTACAATGAGCAGTTCTTC,CASSVDRIYNEQFF
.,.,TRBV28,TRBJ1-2,TGTGCCAGCAGATCTGACAGCCCGGGAGGCTACACCTTC,CASRSDSPGGYTF
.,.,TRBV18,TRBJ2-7,TGTGCCAGCTCACCATTCGACTACTACGAGCAGTACTTC,CASSPFDYYEQYF
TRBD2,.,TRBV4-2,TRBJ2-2,TGTGCCAGCAGCCAAGTTCGGGGGGGCGTTCGGCACACCGGGGAGCTGTTTTTT,CASSQVRGGVRHTGELFF
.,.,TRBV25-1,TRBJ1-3,TGTGCCAGCGGGTCAGGACAGCTTGGAAACACCATATATTTT,CASGSGQLGNTIYF
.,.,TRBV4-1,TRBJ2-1,TGCGCCAGCAGCCAATTATCCTTAGGTACGTTTTACAATGAGCAGTTCTTC,CASSQLSLGTFYNEQFF
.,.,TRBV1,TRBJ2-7,TGCACCAGCAGCCAATCCCGGGCCGAATCAGCTATCAACTACGAGCAGTACTTC,CTSSQSRAESAINYEQYF